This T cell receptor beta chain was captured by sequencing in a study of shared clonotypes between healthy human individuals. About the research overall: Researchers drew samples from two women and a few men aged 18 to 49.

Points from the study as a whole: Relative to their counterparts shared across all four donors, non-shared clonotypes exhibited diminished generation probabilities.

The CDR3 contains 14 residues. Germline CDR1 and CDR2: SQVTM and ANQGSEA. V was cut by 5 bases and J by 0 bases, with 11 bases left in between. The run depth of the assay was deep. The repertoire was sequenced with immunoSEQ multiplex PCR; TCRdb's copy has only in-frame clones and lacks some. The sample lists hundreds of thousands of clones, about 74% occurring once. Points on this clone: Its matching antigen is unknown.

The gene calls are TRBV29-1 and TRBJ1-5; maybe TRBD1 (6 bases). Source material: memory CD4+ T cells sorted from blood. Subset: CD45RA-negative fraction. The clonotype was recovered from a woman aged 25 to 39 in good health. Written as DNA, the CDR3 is TGCAGCGTTAACGCAGGGGTTAGCAATCAGCCCCAGCATTTT. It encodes CSVNAGVSNQPQHF.